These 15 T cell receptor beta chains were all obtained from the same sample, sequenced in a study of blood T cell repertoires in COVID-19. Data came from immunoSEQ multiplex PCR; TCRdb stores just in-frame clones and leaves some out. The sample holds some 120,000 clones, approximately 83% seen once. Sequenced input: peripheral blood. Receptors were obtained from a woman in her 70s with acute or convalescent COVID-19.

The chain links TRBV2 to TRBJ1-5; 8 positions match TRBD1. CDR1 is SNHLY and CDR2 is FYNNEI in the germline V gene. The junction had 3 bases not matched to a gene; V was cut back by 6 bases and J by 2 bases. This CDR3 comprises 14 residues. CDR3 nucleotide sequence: TGTGCCAGCAGCCCGGGACAGGGCAATCAGCCCCAGCATTTT. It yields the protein CASSPGQGNQPQHF.

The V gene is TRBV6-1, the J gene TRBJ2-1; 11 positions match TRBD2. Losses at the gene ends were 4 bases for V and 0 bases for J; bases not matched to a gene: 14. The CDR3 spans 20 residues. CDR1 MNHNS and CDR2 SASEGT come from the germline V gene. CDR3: CASSGLTGLAVTSSYNEQFF. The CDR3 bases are TGTGCCAGCAGTGGGCTTACGGGACTAGCGGTCACAAGCTCCTACAATGAGCAGTTCTTC.

In DNA form, the CDR3 reads TGTGCCAGCAGTTTGACAGACTATGGCTACACCTTC. Translation: CASSLTDYGYTF. The chain has TRBV12-3 or TRBV12-4 and TRBJ1-2; D might be TRBD1 (5 bases). The CDR3 length is 12 residues. V lost 3 bases and J lost 3, with 5 bases in between.

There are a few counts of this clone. CDR3: CASSLSRVNYGYTF. DNA of the CDR3: TGTGCCAGCAGTTTATCCAGGGTTAACTATGGCTACACCTTC. The rearrangement uses TRBV28 and TRBJ1-2; perhaps TRBD1 as D (5 bases). Deletions cut 1 base from V and 1 base from J, with 7 bases between. This CDR3 has 14 residues. CDR1 and CDR2 from the germline V gene are MDHEN and SYDVKM.

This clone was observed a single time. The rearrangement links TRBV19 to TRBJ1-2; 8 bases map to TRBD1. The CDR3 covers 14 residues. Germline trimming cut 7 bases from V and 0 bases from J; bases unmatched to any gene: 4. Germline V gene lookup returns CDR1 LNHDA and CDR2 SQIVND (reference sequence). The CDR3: CASIPTGANYGYTF. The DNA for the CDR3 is TGTGCCAGTATCCCGACAGGGGCTAACTATGGCTACACCTTC.

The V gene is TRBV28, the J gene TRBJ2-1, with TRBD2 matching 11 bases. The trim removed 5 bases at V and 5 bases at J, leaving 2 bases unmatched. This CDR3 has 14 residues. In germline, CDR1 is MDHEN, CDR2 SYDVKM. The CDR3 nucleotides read TGTGCCAGCAGTACGGGACTAGCGGACAATGAGCAGTTCTTC. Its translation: CASSTGLADNEQFF.

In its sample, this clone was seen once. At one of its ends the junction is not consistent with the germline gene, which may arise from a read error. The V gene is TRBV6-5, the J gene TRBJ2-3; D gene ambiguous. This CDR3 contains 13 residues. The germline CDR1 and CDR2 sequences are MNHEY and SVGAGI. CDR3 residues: CASSDSHTDTQYF. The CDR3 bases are TGTGCCAGCAGTGACTCCCACACAGATACGCAGTATTTT.

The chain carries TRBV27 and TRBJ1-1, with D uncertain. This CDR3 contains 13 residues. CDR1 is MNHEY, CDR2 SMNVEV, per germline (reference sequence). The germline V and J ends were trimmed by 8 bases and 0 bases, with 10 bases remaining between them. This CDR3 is CASHGNLNTEAFF. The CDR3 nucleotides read TGTGCCAGCCACGGGAATTTGAACACTGAAGCTTTCTTT.

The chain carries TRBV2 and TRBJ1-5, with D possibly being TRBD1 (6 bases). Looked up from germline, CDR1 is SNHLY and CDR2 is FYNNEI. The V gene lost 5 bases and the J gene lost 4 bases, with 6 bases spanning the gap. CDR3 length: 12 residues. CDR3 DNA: TGTGCCAGCAGTCAGGGGAATCAGCCCCAGCATTTT. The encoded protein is CASSQGNQPQHF.

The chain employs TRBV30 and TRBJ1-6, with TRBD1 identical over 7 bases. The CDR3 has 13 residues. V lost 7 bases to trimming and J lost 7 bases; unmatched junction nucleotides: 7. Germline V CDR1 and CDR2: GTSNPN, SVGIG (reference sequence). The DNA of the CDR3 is TGTGCCTTGAAAACAGGGGACAATTCACCCCTCCACTTT. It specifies CALKTGDNSPLHF.

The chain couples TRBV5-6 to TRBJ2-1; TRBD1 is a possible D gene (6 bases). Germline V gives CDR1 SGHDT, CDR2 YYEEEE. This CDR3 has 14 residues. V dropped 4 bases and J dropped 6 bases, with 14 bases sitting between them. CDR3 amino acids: CASSPGQLFNEQFF. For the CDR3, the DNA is TGTGCCAGCAGCCCAGGACAGCTCTTCAATGAGCAGTTCTTC.

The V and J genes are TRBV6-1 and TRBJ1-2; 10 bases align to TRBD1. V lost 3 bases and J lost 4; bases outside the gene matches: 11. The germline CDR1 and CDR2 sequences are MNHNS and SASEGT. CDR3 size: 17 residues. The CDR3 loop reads CASSDPRPRDRGYGYTF. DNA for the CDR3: TGTGCCAGCAGTGACCCACGACCGCGGGACAGGGGCTATGGCTACACCTTC.

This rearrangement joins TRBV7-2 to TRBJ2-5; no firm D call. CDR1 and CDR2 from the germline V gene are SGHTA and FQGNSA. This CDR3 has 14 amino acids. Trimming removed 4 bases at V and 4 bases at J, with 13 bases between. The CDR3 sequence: CASSSLGAGETQYF. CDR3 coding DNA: TGTGCCAGCAGCTCCCTAGGAGCTGGAGAGACCCAGTACTTC.

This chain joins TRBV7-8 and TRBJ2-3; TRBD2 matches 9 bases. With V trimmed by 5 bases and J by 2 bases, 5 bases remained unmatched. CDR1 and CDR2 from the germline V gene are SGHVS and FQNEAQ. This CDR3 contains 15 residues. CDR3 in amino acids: CASSKTSGATDTQYF. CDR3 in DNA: TGTGCCAGCAGCAAGACTAGCGGTGCCACAGATACGCAGTATTTT. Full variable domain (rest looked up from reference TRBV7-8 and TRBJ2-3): GAGVSQSPRYKVAKRGQDVALRCDPISGHVSLFWYQQALGQGPEFLTYFQNEAQLDKSGLPSDRFFAERPEGSVSTLKIQRTQQEDSAVYLCASSKTSGATDTQYFGPGTRLTVL.

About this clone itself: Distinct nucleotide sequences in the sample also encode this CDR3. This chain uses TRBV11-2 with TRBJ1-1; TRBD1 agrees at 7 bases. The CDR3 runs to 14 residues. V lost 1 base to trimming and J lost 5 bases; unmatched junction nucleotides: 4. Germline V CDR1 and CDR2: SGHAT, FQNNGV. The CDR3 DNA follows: TGTGCCAGCAGCTTAGGACAGGGCGGGACTGAAGCTTTCTTT. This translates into CASSLGQGGTEAFF.